These 3 T cell receptor beta chains were all obtained from the same sample, sequenced in a study of beta chain features in type 1 diabetes. The investigators reverse transcribed all of the isolated RNA, so they sequenced expressed TCRB transcripts. This table comes from immunoSEQ multiplex PCR, and its TCRdb copy is limited to in-frame clones, with some not included. Here the sample spans 450,000 to 550,000 clones, 30% being singletons. The sequenced sample consisted of naive CD4+ T cells from blood. The receptors come from a man between 18 and 35 years old in good health.

The sample holds a few counts of this clone. The gene calls are TRBV5-1 and TRBJ2-5; TRBD2 matches 7 bases. The CDR3 consists of 14 residues. The V segment lost 7 bases and the J segment 5 bases; nucleotides outside the gene matches: 11. The germline gives CDR1 SGHRS, CDR2 YFSETQ. The CDR3 DNA reads TGCGCCAGCTCCAGGGAGGGATTGATCGAGACCCAGTACTTC. It codes for CASSREGLIETQYF.

The chain uses TRBV15 and TRBJ2-5; unclear D gene. This CDR3 comprises 16 residues. The V and J ends lost 6 bases and 5 bases respectively, with 22 bases between them. The germline V gene has CDR1 LNHNV and CDR2 YYDKDF (reference sequence). The CDR3 DNA is TGTGCCACCAGTCAATTCCGGACCCTTATGGAGGAGACCCAGTACTTC. It translates to CATSQFRTLMEETQYF. The variable domain in full, with the rest retrieved from reference TRBV15 and TRBJ2-5, is DAMVIQNPRYQVTQFGKPVTLSCSQTLNHNVMYWYQQKSSQAPKLLFHYYDKDFNNEADTPDNFQSRRPNTSFCFLDIRSPGLGDTAMYLCATSQFRTLMEETQYFGPGTRLLVL.

This clone was seen more than once but under ten times. This chain uses TRBV5-1 with TRBJ2-1, with TRBD2 matching over 13 bases. CDR1 is SGHRS, CDR2 YFSETQ, per germline. CDR3 length: 18 residues. The junction had 8 bases not matched to a gene; V was cut back by 3 bases and J by 2 bases. As DNA, the CDR3 is TGCGCCAGCAGCTCCTGGACTAGCGGGAGTTATACCTACAATGAGCAGTTCTTC. Its translation: CASSSWTSGSYTYNEQFF.